A single sample gave rise to the 2 T cell receptor beta chains below, sequenced in a study of a mutant IDH1 vaccine in newly diagnosed glioma. Time point noted: week 23, last vaccination. The investigators gave 300 ug of mutant IDH1 20-mer peptide in each vaccine dose, together with topical imiquimod. Clones were sequenced by immunoSEQ multiplex PCR, and TCRdb holds only the in-frame ones, with some missing. The sample includes around 56,000 clones, around 80% of them seen just once. These receptors have no known antigen. Specimen: PBMCs, collected from a glioma patient whose treatment included an IDH1 peptide vaccine. These receptors were obtained from a woman between 40 and 55 years old with glioma. Some clones in this sample may be carry-over from other donors' samples.

This clone occurred a few times. The chain uses TRBV2 and TRBJ2-5; D gene ambiguous. Germline CDR1 SNHLY, CDR2 FYNNEI. V lost 8 bases and J 5 bases, leaving 18 bases between the germline ends. CDR3 size: 14 residues. The CDR3 protein is CASGPSSRLETQYF. CDR3 nucleotides: TGTGCCAGCGGACCCTCTTCCAGACTGGAGACCCAGTACTTC. Together with reference TRBV2 and TRBJ2-5, the CDR3 gives the full variable domain: EPEVTQTPSHQVTQMGQEVILRCVPISNHLYFYWYRQILGQKVEFLVSFYNNEISEKSEIFDDQFSVERPDGSNFTLKIRSTKLEDSAMYFCASGPSSRLETQYFGPGTRLLVL.

This chain links TRBV5-1 with TRBJ2-7; D gene unclear. The CDR3 has 11 amino acids. V shed 3 bases and J shed 4 bases, with 5 bases lying between them. The V gene's germline CDR1 is SGHRS and CDR2 YFSETQ. The CDR3 loop reads CASSSTYEQYF. CDR3 DNA: TGCGCCAGCAGCTCGACTTACGAGCAGTACTTC.